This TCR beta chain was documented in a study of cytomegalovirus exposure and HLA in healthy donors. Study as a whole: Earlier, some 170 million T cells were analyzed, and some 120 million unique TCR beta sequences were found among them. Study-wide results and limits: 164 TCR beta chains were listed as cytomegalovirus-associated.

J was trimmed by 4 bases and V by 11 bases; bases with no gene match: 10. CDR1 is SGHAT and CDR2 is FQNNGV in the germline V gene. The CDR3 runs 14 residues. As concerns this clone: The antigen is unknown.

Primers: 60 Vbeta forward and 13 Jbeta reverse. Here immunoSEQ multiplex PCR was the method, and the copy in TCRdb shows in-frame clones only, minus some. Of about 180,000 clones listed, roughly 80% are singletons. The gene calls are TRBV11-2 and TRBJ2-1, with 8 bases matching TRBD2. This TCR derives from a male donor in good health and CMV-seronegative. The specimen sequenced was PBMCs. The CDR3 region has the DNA TGTGCCTCGGAGTGGACTAGCAGATACAATGAGCAGTTCTTC. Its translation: CASEWTSRYNEQFF.